The clone carrying this T cell receptor (beta chain) showed up just a few times. Its target is unknown. This sample stems from a study of T-cell memory formation after mild COVID-19. Turning to the study itself: TCR clusters largely stayed donor specific.

TCRdb processed the 5' RACE reads anew with MiXCR; each CDR3 protein has one entry. The table lists hundreds of thousands of distinct CDR3 sequences, 25% of them singletons. The CDR3 contains 16 residues. Trimming took 5 bases from V and 2 from J; bases not matched to a gene: 9. The germline gives CDR1 SEHNR, CDR2 FQNEAQ (reference sequence). Study-wide findings and caveats: Within pre-infection memory, some responding clones were found, suggesting cross-reactive memory joined. Clones contracting across day 15 to 85 had a balanced CD4/CD8 profile; later expanding clones leaned CD4+. Chiefly within CM and EM were the contracting CD4+ clones; CD8+ ones were within EMRA.

V is TRBV7-9 and J is TRBJ2-1; 7 positions match TRBD1. Sequenced sample: PBMCs or a T cell subset sorted from them (not recorded which). The receptor's source is an adult woman who had mild COVID-19 (a few samples of this study predate the infection). Cell type and time point are not known. CDR3 region: CASSGVADRTYNEQFF. CDR3 DNA sequence: TGTGCCAGCAGCGGGGTGGCGGACAGGACCTACAATGAGCAGTTCTTC.